These T cell receptor beta chains were read from a single sample in a study of CD8 T cells in ankylosing spondylitis. TCRdb called the 5' RACE reads again in MiXCR, with one record for every CDR3 protein. The sample lists more than 500,000 distinct CDR3 sequences, roughly 5.2% occurring once. Sequenced material: blood, either unsorted or a sorted T cell fraction (not recorded which). These receptor sequences come from a male donor with ankylosing spondylitis. Each CDR3 is given with its conserved first and last residue. A D gene is named only where the DNA matches it firmly. Clone sizes are given selectively: once, few, many, or a class where the clone is expanded.

d_call	clone_size	v_call	j_call	cdr3_nt	cdr3_aa
.	few	TRBV3-1	TRBJ2-5	TGTGCCAGCAGCCAAGAGGTTAGATGGGAGACCCAGTACTTC	CASSQEVRWETQYF
TRBD1	many	TRBV5-1	TRBJ2-3	TGCGCCAGCAGCTTAGACAGGGAAGATACGCAGTATTTT	CASSLDREDTQYF
.	many	TRBV29-1	TRBJ2-3	TGCAGCGTTGAAGGGCGTTTCTCAGATACGCAGTATTTT	CSVEGRFSDTQYF
.	many	TRBV5-6	TRBJ1-4	TGTGCCAGCAGCTTGCAGGGGATGGATGAAAAACTGTTTTTT	CASSLQGMDEKLFF
.	.	TRBV6-2/TRBV6-3	TRBJ2-7	TGTGCCAGCAGACCCGGTGGCAGGGGCACCTACGAGCAGTACTTC	CASRPGGRGTYEQYF
.	few	TRBV7-9	TRBJ2-1	TGTGCCAGCAGCTTAGCCGGGACGGCGTCCTACAATGAGCAGTTCTTC	CASSLAGTASYNEQFF
.	.	TRBV7-2	TRBJ1-2	TGTGCCAGCAGCCTCCGGTGGGGCGCGAACTATGGCTACACCTTC	CASSLRWGANYGYTF
TRBD2	few	TRBV12-3/TRBV12-4	TRBJ2-7	TGTGCCAGCAGCCCACTAGCGGGGGTCTCCTACGAGCAGTACTTC	CASSPLAGVSYEQYF
.	few	TRBV27	TRBJ2-1	TGTGCCAGCAGTCACGAGGGGTGGGATAACAATGAGCAGTTCTTC	CASSHEGWDNNEQFF
.	many	TRBV4-3	TRBJ1-5	TGCGCCAGCAGCCAAGACAGTTATCAGCCCCAGCATTTT	CASSQDSYQPQHF
TRBD1	.	TRBV9	TRBJ2-6	TGTGCCAGCAGCGTAGGACAGGGGGCAACTGGGGCCAACGTCCTGACTTTC	CASSVGQGATGANVLTF
.	many	TRBV5-5	TRBJ2-7	TGTGCCAGCAGTTCAGCGATGGGAGCTGTCGGCTCCTACGAGCAGTACTTC	CASSSAMGAVGSYEQYF
TRBD2	.	TRBV3-1	TRBJ2-1	TGTGCCAGCAGCCAAGGCACCTGGACTAGCGGGAACAATGAGCAGTTCTTC	CASSQGTWTSGNNEQFF
TRBD1	.	TRBV19	TRBJ2-1	TGTGCCACTCATAGAAGAGGGGGCTTAGCCGTTTATGTGAAGCTCTTC	CATHRRGGLAVYVKLF
.	many	TRBV5-1	TRBJ2-7	TGCGCCAGCAGCAGCTGGACCGAGACCTACGAGCAGTACTTC	CASSSWTETYEQYF
.	many	TRBV15	TRBJ2-7	TGTGCCACCAGCAGACCGGGCCACTACGAGCAGTACTTC	CATSRPGHYEQYF
TRBD2	many	TRBV20-1	TRBJ2-7	TGCAGTGCTAGACTAGCGGGCTACGAGCAGTACTTC	CSARLAGYEQYF
.	many	TRBV11-2	TRBJ2-2	TGTGCCAGCAGCTTAGTCTTCCGAAGAGGTCCGAACACCGGGGAGCTGTTTTTT	CASSLVFRRGPNTGELFF
.	many	TRBV29-1	TRBJ2-3	TGCAGCGTTCGAGAGGGTACAGATACGCAGTATTTT	CSVREGTDTQYF
.	many	TRBV12-3/TRBV12-4	TRBJ1-1	TGTGCCACCATGGGAAGACTGAACACTGAAGCTTTCTTT	CATMGRLNTEAFF
TRBD2	many	TRBV15	TRBJ2-1	TGTGCCACCAGCTGGACTAGCGGACTCAATGAGCAGTTCTTC	CATSWTSGLNEQFF
TRBD1	.	TRBV5-5	TRBJ1-5	TGTGCCAGCAGCTTGGGGGGAGACAGGGTCGGCAATCAGCCCCAGCATTTT	CASSLGGDRVGNQPQHF
.	many	TRBV5-1	TRBJ1-5	TGCGCCAGCAGCTTGGTTGGGGGCGATCAGCCCCAGCATTTT	CASSLVGGDQPQHF
.	many	TRBV6-5	TRBJ1-1	TGTGCCAGCAGTTATTATGGGGGCACTGAAGCTTTCTTT	CASSYYGGTEAFF
.	many	TRBV11-2	TRBJ2-7	TGTGCCAGCAGACGAGTCGGGGAGTACTTCTACGAGCAGTACTTC	CASRRVGEYFYEQYF
TRBD1	many	TRBV29-1	TRBJ2-3	TGCAGCGTTGTACGGGACAGGGAGACAGATACGCAGTATTTT	CSVVRDRETDTQYF
TRBD1	many	TRBV4-3	TRBJ1-6	TGCGCCAGCAGCCAATCCTCGGACAGGGCGAGAAATTCACCCCTCCACTTT	CASSQSSDRARNSPLHF
TRBD1	many	TRBV29-1	TRBJ2-7	TGCAGCGTTTGGACAGGATTGAGCTCCTACGAGCAGTACTTC	CSVWTGLSSYEQYF
.	many	TRBV27	TRBJ2-2	TGTGCCAGCAGTCCCTTAATACGTGCGAACACCGGGGAGCTGTTTTTT	CASSPLIRANTGELFF
.	few	TRBV7-9	TRBJ2-7	TGTGCCAGCGAAAAGGGGATTTCCTACGAGCAGTACTTC	CASEKGISYEQYF
.	many	TRBV6-5	TRBJ2-7	TGTGCCAGCAGTTACGCACTATCCTACGAGCAGTACTTC	CASSYALSYEQYF
.	many	TRBV6-1	TRBJ1-6	TGTGCCAGCAGTGCGAACTCCCGAGGCCTCCACTTT	CASSANSRGLHF
.	many	TRBV27	TRBJ1-2	TGTGCCAGCAGTCAACGAGGACAGCCGAACTATGGCTACACCTTC	CASSQRGQPNYGYTF